The 32 T cell receptor beta chains below all came from one sample that was sequenced in a study of T-cell memory formation after mild COVID-19. TCRdb itself ran the 5' RACE reads through MiXCR, one entry per CDR3 protein. This table has around 340,000 distinct CDR3 sequences, more than 15% appearing once. The sample taken for sequencing was PBMCs or a T cell subset sorted from them (not recorded which). These receptors were obtained from a man aged 18 to 30 who had mild COVID-19 (a few samples of this study predate the infection). Cell type and time point are not known.

There are many counts of this clonotype. The rearrangement uses TRBV12-3 or TRBV12-4 and TRBJ2-5, with 11 bases aligning to TRBD2. There are 14 residues in the CDR3. J was trimmed by 3 bases and V by 6 bases; bases with no gene match: 3. This CDR3 is CASSLAGGEETQYF. The DNA for the CDR3 is TGTGCCAGCAGCCTAGCGGGGGGAGAAGAGACCCAGTACTTC.

This clonotype has a handful of counts. This chain connects TRBV20-1 to TRBJ2-1; tentatively, D is TRBD2 (5 bases). Deletions cut 0 bases from V and 7 bases from J, with 10 bases between. This CDR3 has 13 amino acids. The germline gives CDR1 DFQATT, CDR2 SNEGSKA (reference sequence). CDR3 sequence reads: CSAREGVKNEQFF. The DNA of the CDR3 is TGCAGTGCTAGAGAGGGAGTTAAGAATGAGCAGTTCTTC.

The J gene is TRBJ1-1, the V gene TRBV4-1; D is ambiguous. CDR3 length: 14 residues. V lost 6 bases and J lost 5, with 16 bases in between. Germline V gene sequence: CDR1 MGHRA, CDR2 YSYEKL. In nucleotides, the CDR3 is TGCGCCAGCAGAGGGCCCCTCCGTGGAACTGAAGCTTTCTTT. This codes for CASRGPLRGTEAFF.

The chain carries TRBV6-2 or TRBV6-3 and TRBJ2-2; D unresolved. V was clipped by 6 bases and J by 0 bases, with 5 bases between them. The CDR3 contains 13 residues. The germline V gene encodes CDR1 MNHEY and CDR2 SVGEGT. In DNA form, the CDR3 reads TGTGCCAGCAGGACACCGAACACCGGGGAGCTGTTTTTT. Translating it yields CASRTPNTGELFF.

This clonotype was found many times. The gene calls are TRBV7-2 and TRBJ2-7; D remains ambiguous. CDR3 size: 15 residues. CDR1 is SGHTA, CDR2 FQGNSA, per germline. Trimming removed 2 bases at V and 0 bases at J, with 11 bases between. Here the CDR3 reads CASSLRQAFSYEQYF. CDR3 in DNA: TGTGCCAGCAGCTTACGGCAGGCTTTCTCCTACGAGCAGTACTTC.

Ten or more counts support this clonotype. This chain connects TRBV28 to TRBJ2-7; D remains ambiguous. The V and J ends lost 2 bases and 4 bases respectively, with 6 bases between them. CDR1 is MDHEN, CDR2 SYDVKM, per germline. The CDR3 contains 12 residues. The CDR3 reads CASSLGRYEQYF. The CDR3, as DNA: TGTGCCAGCAGTTTAGGCAGATACGAGCAGTACTTC.

This clonotype was seen more than once but under ten times. V is TRBV20-1 and J is TRBJ1-1; the D is unclear. V was clipped by 5 bases and J by 6 bases, with 16 bases between them. Germline loops: CDR1 DFQATT, CDR2 SNEGSKA (reference sequence). CDR3 length: 13 amino acids. The CDR3 here is CSAWAPGVPEAFF. For the CDR3, the DNA is TGCAGTGCTTGGGCCCCCGGGGTGCCTGAAGCTTTCTTT.

This clonotype was found a few times. The chain uses TRBV12-3 or TRBV12-4 and TRBJ2-6; the D gene is possibly TRBD2 (5 bases). The CDR3 length is 17 residues. With 6 bases removed from V and 0 bases from J, the gap between germline ends came to 15 bases. This CDR3 reads CASSPRTGVSGANVLTF. For the CDR3, the DNA is TGTGCCAGCAGCCCACGAACCGGGGTCTCTGGGGCCAACGTCCTGACTTTC.

The table lists this clonotype with many counts. The chain employs TRBV12-3 or TRBV12-4 and TRBJ1-5, with 7 nucleotides matching TRBD1. The junction had 9 bases not matched to a gene; V was cut back by 6 bases and J by 7 bases. This CDR3 is built from 14 residues. This CDR3 reads CASSPTGSGQPQHF. The CDR3 DNA sequence: TGTGCCAGCAGCCCGACAGGGTCAGGGCAGCCCCAGCATTTT.

V usage is TRBV4-1 and J usage is TRBJ2-2, with 10 bases identical to TRBD2. The CDR3 runs 18 residues. Trimming removed 4 bases from V and 6 bases from J; junction bases left unmatched: 14. Germline CDR1 reads MGHRA; CDR2 reads YSYEKL. The CDR3 DNA sequence: TGCGCCAGCAGCCCCCAGGGAACTAGCGGGACACCTTCCGGGGAGCTGTTTTTT. Its translation is CASSPQGTSGTPSGELFF.

The chain employs TRBV4-1 and TRBJ1-2; D is unresolved. The V end was cut by 2 bases, the J end by 5 bases, with 15 bases between. The CDR3 totals 15 residues. Germline V gives CDR1 MGHRA, CDR2 YSYEKL. The CDR3 region has the DNA TGCGCCAGCAGCCAAACTCGACTGTCAGCTTATGGCTACACCTTC. It translates to CASSQTRLSAYGYTF.

The chain employs TRBV12-3 or TRBV12-4 and TRBJ2-1, with 11 bases identical to TRBD2. The CDR3 sequence is 15 residues long. V shed 6 bases and J 9 bases; nucleotides not matched to a gene: 10. CDR3 nucleotide sequence: TGTGCCAGCAGAATTAGCGGGGGGGCCGAGGGTGAGCAGTTCTTC. Encoded protein: CASRISGGAEGEQFF.

This clonotype has only a few counts. The chain recombines TRBV19 with TRBJ2-1; TRBD2 aligns across 8 bases. The CDR3 loop spans 15 amino acids. V shed 1 base, J shed 5 bases, and the junction held 4 bases outside the gene matches. Germline CDR1 is LNHDA and CDR2 is SQIVND (reference sequence). CDR3 loop: CASSIVGTRNNEQFF. The CDR3 nucleotides read TGTGCCAGTAGTATAGTGGGGACTAGGAACAATGAGCAGTTCTTC. Full variable domain (outside the CDR3, taken from reference TRBV19 and TRBJ2-1): DGGITQSPKYLFRKEGQNVTLSCEQNLNHDAMYWYRQDPGQGLRLIYYSQIVNDFQKGDIAEGYSVSREKKESFPLTVTSAQKNPTAFYLCASSIVGTRNNEQFFGPGTRLTVL.

This clonotype appeared many times. At one end the junction does not follow the germline gene, possibly because of a read error. The rearrangement links TRBV7-7 to TRBJ2-1; D may correspond to TRBD1 or TRBD2 (6 bases each). CDR3 size: 16 residues. The germline V gene encodes CDR1 SSHAT and CDR2 FNYEAQ (reference sequence). CDR3 protein: CASSLADGGAYNEQFF. CDR3 DNA sequence: TGTGCTAGCAGCTTAGCGGACGGGGGCGCTTACAATGAGCAGTTCTTC.

This clonotype was seen more than once but under ten times. The chain carries TRBV6-5 and TRBJ1-6; D gene ambiguous. The CDR3 extends over 16 amino acids. Germline V gene sequence: CDR1 MNHEY, CDR2 SVGAGI. Trimming removed 3 bases from V and 0 bases from J, with 9 bases in between. The CDR3 spells CASSYWSSSYNSPLHF. The CDR3 bases are TGTGCCAGCAGTTATTGGTCTAGCTCCTATAATTCACCCCTCCACTTT.

This clonotype was observed at least ten times. The V call is TRBV7-2, the J call TRBJ2-7; no definite D call. The CDR3 is made up of 13 amino acids. Trimming stripped 2 bases from V and 2 bases from J, with 7 bases between. Per germline, CDR1 SGHTA and CDR2 FQGNSA. Written as DNA, the CDR3 is TGTGCCAGCAGCTTACTCATTACCTACGAGCAGTACTTC. This encodes CASSLLITYEQYF.

This clonotype has ten or more counts. The rearrangement uses TRBV7-2 and TRBJ2-1; D is undetermined. The germline CDR1 and CDR2 sequences are SGHTA and FQGNSA. The CDR3 contains 11 residues. V lost 6 bases, J lost 7 bases, and 7 bases lay in between. The CDR3 coding sequence is TGTGCCAGCAGTTTTTTGAATGAGCAGTTCTTC. As protein: CASSFLNEQFF.

The chain joins TRBV6-6 to TRBJ2-5; D is perhaps TRBD1 or TRBD2 (5 bases each). There are 14 residues in the CDR3. V lost 5 bases, J lost 4 bases, and 14 bases lay in between. Germline CDR1 is MNHNY and CDR2 is SVGAGI (reference sequence). The CDR3 spells CASSTGPLRETQYF. CDR3 DNA sequence: TGTGCCAGCAGTACGGGACCTCTGAGAGAGACCCAGTACTTC.

This clonotype was counted a few times. The chain employs TRBV9 and TRBJ2-3; 7 bases are shared with TRBD2. The CDR3 totals 13 residues. V lost 3 bases and J lost 8; bases outside the gene matches: 6. Germline CDR1 SGDLS, CDR2 YYNGEE. The CDR3 reads CASSAGRLGTQYF. The CDR3 coding sequence is TGTGCCAGCAGCGCCGGGAGGTTGGGTACGCAGTATTTT.

The sample holds a few counts of this clonotype. The J gene is TRBJ2-7, the V gene TRBV23-1; 12 bases align to TRBD1. TRBV23-1 is assigned to the ORF class and has an uncertain function. CDR3 length: 14 amino acids. The ends lost 5 bases at V and 5 bases at J; junction bases unmatched: 4. CDR3 nucleotides: TGCGCCAGCAGTTGGGACAGGGGGCCGAACGAGCAGTACGTC. As protein: CASSWDRGPNEQYV.

This clonotype was seen repeatedly, ten times or more. This chain connects TRBV9 to TRBJ2-3; TRBD2 matches 11 bases. V dropped 4 bases and J dropped 4; count of bases not matched to a gene: 2. The germline V gene encodes CDR1 SGDLS and CDR2 YYNGEE. The CDR3 totals 14 residues. The CDR3 spells CASSLTSGADTQYF. CDR3 bases: TGTGCCAGCAGCTTGACTAGCGGGGCAGATACGCAGTATTTT.

The genes are TRBV5-1 and TRBJ2-7, with D perhaps matching TRBD2 (5 bases). The ends were cut back, 0 bases at V and 6 bases at J, with 16 bases in the middle. CDR3 length: 15 amino acids. CDR1 and CDR2 from the germline V gene are SGHRS and YFSETQ. The CDR3 is CASSLEGGPEVEQYV. The CDR3 DNA is TGCGCCAGCAGCTTGGAAGGAGGTCCAGAGGTCGAGCAGTACGTC.

V and J are TRBV4-3 and TRBJ2-3; D is undetermined. There are 15 residues in the CDR3. Trimming removed 0 bases from V and 6 bases from J, with 13 bases in between. From germline, CDR1 is LGHNA and CDR2 YSLEER. In DNA form, the CDR3 reads TGCGCCAGCAGCCAAGATCTGGGCCCTAGGGATACGCAGTATTTT. As protein: CASSQDLGPRDTQYF.

This clonotype has just a few counts. The chain couples TRBV29-1 to TRBJ2-2; no firm D call. V gave up 2 bases and J gave up 4 bases, with 11 bases separating them. CDR1 and CDR2 (germline): SQVTM, ANQGSEA. The CDR3 consists of 14 residues. The CDR3 sequence: CSVETGRSTGELFF. DNA of the CDR3: TGCAGCGTTGAAACCGGGCGATCCACCGGGGAGCTGTTTTTT.

V is TRBV3-1 and J is TRBJ2-7; the match to TRBD1 covers 9 bases. J lost 3 bases, V lost 3 bases, and 6 bases had no gene match. In germline, CDR1 is LGHDT, CDR2 YNNKEL (reference sequence). This CDR3 contains 15 residues. Here the CDR3 DNA reads TGTGCCAGCAGCCAGGAACCGGGACAGGGCTACGAGCAGTACTTC. As protein: CASSQEPGQGYEQYF.

This clonotype has a handful of counts. The rearrangement joins TRBV6-2 or TRBV6-3 to TRBJ1-1; D is ambiguous. V gave up 3 bases and J gave up 8 bases, with 16 bases separating them. Germline loops: CDR1 MNHEY, CDR2 SVGEGT. There are 14 residues in the CDR3. The CDR3 nucleotides are TGTGCCAGCAGTTATTTGTCTTGGGCAGCAGAAGCTTTCTTT. This translates into CASSYLSWAAEAFF.

The genes are TRBV5-1 and TRBJ2-5; no clear D. Looked up from germline, CDR1 is SGHRS and CDR2 is YFSETQ. CDR3 length equals 14 residues. V dropped 0 bases and J dropped 4 bases, with 10 bases sitting between them. The CDR3 DNA follows: TGCGCCAGCAGCTTGGATAGGTTTGCAGAGACCCAGTACTTC. Its protein product is CASSLDRFAETQYF.

V is TRBV6-5 and J is TRBJ2-7; perhaps TRBD1 as D (6 bases). V lost 2 bases to trimming and J lost 1 base, with 9 bases between them. CDR3 length equals 14 residues. Germline lookup yields CDR1 MNHEY and CDR2 SVGAGI. The CDR3 region is CASSYHRDSYEQYV. The CDR3 bases are TGTGCCAGCAGTTACCACAGGGATTCCTACGAGCAGTACGTC.

This clonotype was observed at least ten times. V gene TRBV29-1 combines with J gene TRBJ2-7, with TRBD2 matching over 7 bases. Germline CDR1 and CDR2: SQVTM and ANQGSEA. V gave up 4 bases and J gave up 4 bases; unmatched junction bases: 1. The CDR3 contains 11 residues. The CDR3 region is CSVGGGYEQYF. The CDR3 coding sequence is TGCAGCGTTGGGGGGGGATACGAGCAGTACTTC.

This clonotype was counted a few times. The V gene is TRBV6-2 or TRBV6-3, the J gene TRBJ2-7, with D unclear. CDR1 MNHEY and CDR2 SVGEGT come from the germline V gene. V was shortened by 0 bases and J by 2 bases, with 11 bases between the two germline ends. This CDR3 spans 15 amino acids. In DNA, the CDR3 is TGTGCCAGCAGTTACTCGACTGGATTGACCTACGAGCAGTACTTC. It encodes CASSYSTGLTYEQYF.

The chain couples TRBV4-3 to TRBJ2-1, with 8 nucleotides matching TRBD2. In germline, CDR1 is LGHNA, CDR2 YSLEER. Trimming at V came to 0 bases and at J to 7 bases, leaving 11 bases not matched to a gene. The CDR3 spans 17 residues. The CDR3 nucleotides read TGCGCCAGCAGCCAAGATCAAGCGGGGGACCGGGGAAATGAGCAGTTCTTC. It specifies CASSQDQAGDRGNEQFF.

This clonotype was found many times. The V gene is TRBV4-2, the J gene TRBJ2-1; no firm D call. Germline V gives CDR1 LGHNA, CDR2 YNFKEQ. CDR3 length equals 11 residues. V lost 4 bases, J lost 7 bases, and 5 bases lay in between. DNA of the CDR3: TGTGCCAGCAGCCGCCGAAATGAGCAGTTCTTC. This encodes CASSRRNEQFF.